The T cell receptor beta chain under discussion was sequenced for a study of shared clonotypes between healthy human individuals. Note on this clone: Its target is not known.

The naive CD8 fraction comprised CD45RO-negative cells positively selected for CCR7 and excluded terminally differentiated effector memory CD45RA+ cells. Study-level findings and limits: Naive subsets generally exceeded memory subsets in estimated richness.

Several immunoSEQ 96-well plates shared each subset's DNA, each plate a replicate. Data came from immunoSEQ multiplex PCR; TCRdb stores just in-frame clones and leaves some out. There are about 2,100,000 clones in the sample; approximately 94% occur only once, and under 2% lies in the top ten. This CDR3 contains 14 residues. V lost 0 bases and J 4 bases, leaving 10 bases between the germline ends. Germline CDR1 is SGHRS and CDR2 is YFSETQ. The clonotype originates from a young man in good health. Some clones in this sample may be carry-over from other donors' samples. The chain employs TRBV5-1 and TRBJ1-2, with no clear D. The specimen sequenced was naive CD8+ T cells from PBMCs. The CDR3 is CASSLGQYIYGYTF. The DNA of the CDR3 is TGCGCCAGCAGCTTGGGGCAGTACATCTATGGCTACACCTTC.